The following is a TCR beta chain sequence with its context. This entry comes from a study of blood T cell repertoires in COVID-19. The wider study: Some COVID-19 samples were acute and others convalescent; all came from the United States, Italy and Spain. PBMCs, B-cell-depleted T cells, or T cells provided the cDNA or gDNA that made up the material.

Profiling relied on immunoSEQ multiplex PCR, and the TCRdb table lists in-frame clones only, not all of them. The sample yields 45,000 to 55,000 clones, approximately 88% seen once. The CDR3 runs to 15 residues. Germline CDR1 SGHTA, CDR2 FQGNSA. After removal of 5 bases from V and 9 bases from J, the junction contained 11 bases not matched to a gene. Sequencing input: peripheral blood. The J gene is TRBJ2-1, the V gene TRBV7-2; 9 bases match TRBD2. This receptor was identified in a human donor in a cohort sampled during active COVID-19. The CDR3 here is CASSPAGGSVGEQFF. The DNA of the CDR3 is TGTGCCAGCAGCCCAGCGGGGGGTAGTGTTGGTGAGCAGTTCTTC.